These T cell receptor beta chains were read from a single sample in a study of T cells in Graves' hyperthyroidism and ophthalmopathy. Via MiXCR, TCRdb re-called the multiplex PCR reads, giving one row per CDR3 protein. The repertoire holds approximately 380,000 distinct CDR3 sequences, less than 20% seen once, with 35% to 50% in the top ten. Sample: blood. The receptor source for this set is a man aged 18-30 years with Graves' ophthalmopathy. CDR3s include the opening cysteine and the closing phenylalanine or tryptophan. The D gene is left open where the match is weak. The size of a clone is reported for some rows only, either as once, few or many, or as a class for expanded clones.

v_call	clone_size	j_call	d_call	cdr3_nt	cdr3_aa
TRBV2	many	TRBJ2-5	TRBD1	TGTGCCAGCAGCTCTCCCTCCGACAGGGTGGAAGAGACCCAGTACTTC	CASSSPSDRVEETQYF
TRBV18	many	TRBJ2-5	.	TGTGCCAGCTCAATCGGGGAGACCCAGTACTTC	CASSIGETQYF
TRBV6-1	many	TRBJ2-7	.	TGTGCCAGCACCCCTGCAGGGACCAACTACGAGCAGTACTTC	CASTPAGTNYEQYF
TRBV18	.	TRBJ2-6	.	TGTGCCAGCTCAACAGGGACTGGGGCCAACGTCCTGACTTTC	CASSTGTGANVLTF
TRBV5-6	.	TRBJ2-5	TRBD1	TGTGCCAGCAGCTTGCACAGCCAGGGGGCGAGAAAGACCCAGTACTTC	CASSLHSQGARKTQYF
TRBV11-1	.	TRBJ2-1	.	TGTGCCAGCAGCTTAGGACAGGCTGTAGAGCAGTCCTTC	CASSLGQAVEQSF
TRBV19	.	TRBJ2-7	.	TGTGCCAGTAGTATAGTAGGGGACGGACCCTACGAGCAGTACTTC	CASSIVGDGPYEQYF
TRBV12-3/TRBV12-4	few	TRBJ2-4	.	TGTGCCAGCAGCCCCCAGGGTGGGGGGAACATTCAGTACTTC	CASSPQGGGNIQYF
TRBV4-1	.	TRBJ1-5	.	TGCGCCAGCAGCCCGGTGAGAGTTAGCAATCAGCCCCAGCATTTT	CASSPVRVSNQPQHF
TRBV7-2	.	TRBJ1-2	.	TGTGCCAGCAGCTCCAGCGGGGGTCTTAGCTATGGCTACACCTTC	CASSSSGGLSYGYTF
TRBV11-2	many	TRBJ2-1	TRBD1	TGTGCCAGCAGCCCCGACCGGGGACAGACCTACAATGAGCAGTTCTTC	CASSPDRGQTYNEQFF
TRBV7-3	few	TRBJ1-4	TRBD1	TGTGCCAGCAGCTTAACCAGGGGGGAAAAACTGTTTTTT	CASSLTRGEKLFF
TRBV29-1	.	TRBJ2-5	.	TGCAGCGTCGCCGCAGCGCAACCGCAAGAGACCCAGTACTTC	CSVAAAQPQETQYF
TRBV18	many	TRBJ1-4	TRBD1	TGCGCCAGCAGCCCCGGACAGGGGAATGAAAAACTGTTTTTT	CASSPGQGNEKLFF
TRBV5-1	few	TRBJ1-6	.	TGCGCCAGCAGCCCCCGGACGACGATTTATTCACATAATTCACCCCTCCACTTT	CASSPRTTIYSHNSPLHF
TRBV3-1	many	TRBJ1-5	.	TGTGCCAGCAGCCCGAAGGGGGGTACGAGCAATCAGCCCCAGCATTTT	CASSPKGGTSNQPQHF
TRBV2	many	TRBJ1-4	.	TGTGCCAGCAGTGATACCGGGATAGAGGAAAAACTGTTTTTT	CASSDTGIEEKLFF
TRBV9	.	TRBJ2-1	TRBD2	TGTGCCAGCAGCGTGGGGAGCGGGACCTACAATGAGCAGTTCTTC	CASSVGSGTYNEQFF
TRBV20-1	.	TRBJ1-1	.	TGCAGTGCTAGAGATTTGGGTACCTATTCGTTTCGCGAAGCTTTCTTT	CSARDLGTYSFREAFF
TRBV5-5	many	TRBJ1-5	.	TGTGCCAGCAGTCAGGAGTTGGGGTCGAGGCAGCCCCAGCATTTT	CASSQELGSRQPQHF
TRBV6-1	few	TRBJ1-1	.	TGTGCCAGCAGACCCGGGACATCCAGCATCCGAGACATGAACACTGAAGCTTTCTTT	CASRPGTSSIRDMNTEAFF
TRBV27	.	TRBJ1-5	.	TGTGCCAGCAGAGCAGATGTAAGCAATCAGCCCCAGCATTTT	CASRADVSNQPQHF
TRBV12-3/TRBV12-4	many	TRBJ1-6	.	TGTGCCAGCAGTCCATTTAAAGGGGGTTACTCCTATAATTCACCCCTCCACTTT	CASSPFKGGYSYNSPLHF
TRBV15	few	TRBJ1-1	TRBD1	TGTGCCACCAGCAGAGCCGGGACAGGGAATCTCGGTGCTTTCTTT	CATSRAGTGNLGAFF
TRBV6-5	few	TRBJ2-7	TRBD1	TGTGCCAGCAGTTACCTGCCCCGGGACAGGGACCACGAGCAGTACTTC	CASSYLPRDRDHEQYF
TRBV11-2	many	TRBJ1-2	TRBD1	TGTGCCAGCAGCCCGGCCCCCCGGACAGGAAACTATGGCTACACCTTC	CASSPAPRTGNYGYTF
TRBV12-3/TRBV12-4	many	TRBJ1-2	.	TGTGCCAGCAGTCCCCTAACAGGTGGGGATGGCTACACCTTC	CASSPLTGGDGYTF
TRBV6-1	few	TRBJ2-7	.	TGTGCCAGCGGACAGACTAGCTCCTACGAGCAGTACTTC	CASGQTSSYEQYF
TRBV9	.	TRBJ1-4	.	TGTGCCAGCAGCGTATCGGGGCTTAATGAAAAACTGTTTTTT	CASSVSGLNEKLFF
TRBV2	many	TRBJ2-2	.	TGTGCCAGCAGTCCCGAGGGGCCCGGGGAGCTGTTTTTT	CASSPEGPGELFF
TRBV3-1	many	TRBJ2-3	TRBD1	TGTGCCAGCAGGGGACAGGGGTTCGGCACAGATACGCAGTATTTT	CASRGQGFGTDTQYF
TRBV6-1	few	TRBJ2-2	.	TGTGCCAGCAGCGCCGAGACAGGGAGGCCGTTTTTT	CASSAETGRPFF
TRBV6-2/TRBV6-3	few	TRBJ2-5	.	TGTGCCAGCAGTTACATTGGGGCTGGAGGGGAGACCCAGTACTTC	CASSYIGAGGETQYF
TRBV6-2/TRBV6-3	once	TRBJ1-5	TRBD1	TGTGCCAGCAGTAAAAGGGACAGGGACCCCAATCAGCCCCAGCATTTT	CASSKRDRDPNQPQHF
TRBV28	many	TRBJ2-2	.	TGTGCCAGCAGTTTCAGGCTTACTGGCGCCGGGGAGCTGTTTTTT	CASSFRLTGAGELFF
TRBV18	few	TRBJ2-3	.	TGTGCCAGCTCCCGGGGAAGGGGCACAGATACGCAGTATTTT	CASSRGRGTDTQYF
TRBV5-1	many	TRBJ2-1	.	TGCGCCAGCAGCCTCAGTTGGGATGAGCAGTTCTTC	CASSLSWDEQFF
TRBV24-1	.	TRBJ2-3	.	TGTGCCACCAGTGATGCCCAGGGGCGTGCCACAGATACGCAGTATTTT	CATSDAQGRATDTQYF
TRBV2	many	TRBJ2-1	TRBD2	TGTGCCAGCGGGGGACTAGCTCGTAAAGATGAGCAGTTCTTC	CASGGLARKDEQFF
TRBV27	few	TRBJ2-2	.	TGTGCCAGCAGTTTATCCAACGGGGTGGCCACCGGGGAGCTGTTTTTT	CASSLSNGVATGELFF
TRBV3-1	many	TRBJ1-2	.	TGTGCCAGCAGCCAAGATAAGGGCGGCTATGATGGCTACACCTTC	CASSQDKGGYDGYTF
TRBV6-6	many	TRBJ2-3	.	TGTGCCAGCAGTTACGAGAGGAGGGGGGAAACAGATACGCAGTATTTT	CASSYERRGETDTQYF
TRBV28	many	TRBJ1-2	TRBD1	TGTGCCAGCAGTTTTAGAACAGGGGGCCAGGGCTACACCTTC	CASSFRTGGQGYTF
TRBV7-9	.	TRBJ2-1	TRBD2	TGTGCCAGCACCCCCGGGACTAGCGGGAGGAGTGAGCAGTTCTTC	CASTPGTSGRSEQFF
TRBV2	.	TRBJ2-5	TRBD1	TGTGCCAGCAGTTTTGGGACAGGGGAAGGGACCCAGTACTTC	CASSFGTGEGTQYF
TRBV5-1	many	TRBJ1-6	.	TGCGCCAGCAGCTTGGCCGGGGACAATTCACCCCTCCACTTT	CASSLAGDNSPLHF
TRBV5-1	.	TRBJ2-3	TRBD2	TGCGCCAGCAGCTTGGTAGGGAGGGCCCTTTCTAGCACAGATACGCAGTATTTT	CASSLVGRALSSTDTQYF
TRBV2	.	TRBJ2-5	TRBD1	TGTGCCAGCAGGGACAGGGCCCCCGGGGGAGACCAGTACTTC	CASRDRAPGGDQYF
TRBV27	.	TRBJ2-1	TRBD2	TGTGCCAGCAGTCCCCTGGGAGCGGGGGGTTACAATGAGCAGTTCTTC	CASSPLGAGGYNEQFF